This T cell receptor beta chain is from a study of graft-versus-host responses after intestinal transplantation. About the study: Each recipient received a multivisceral, liver-intestinal, or isolated intestinal graft.

CDR1 SGHVS and CDR2 FNYEAQ come from the germline V gene. The CDR3 is 15 amino acids. Trimming removed 6 bases from V and 1 base from J, with 15 bases in between. Notes on the study in general: Recipient marrow showed GvH clones, some seen first in ileum or blood.

TCRdb keeps only in-frame clones here, not all; method: immunoSEQ multiplex PCR. The sample gives 85,000 to 100,000 clones, about 83% of which show up once; approximately 1.4% is in the top ten. This clone came up once. As yet, its antigen is unknown. The rearrangement links TRBV7-6 to TRBJ1-1, with D possibly being TRBD1 (6 bases). The sample here was PBMCs, taken 255 days after intestinal transplant. The TCR was taken from a human patient who received an intestinal transplant, so some T cells may come from the graft donor. The CDR3 DNA reads as TGTGCCAGCAGTTCAGTACAGACAGGGAACACTGAAGCTTTCTTT. It yields the protein CASSSVQTGNTEAFF.